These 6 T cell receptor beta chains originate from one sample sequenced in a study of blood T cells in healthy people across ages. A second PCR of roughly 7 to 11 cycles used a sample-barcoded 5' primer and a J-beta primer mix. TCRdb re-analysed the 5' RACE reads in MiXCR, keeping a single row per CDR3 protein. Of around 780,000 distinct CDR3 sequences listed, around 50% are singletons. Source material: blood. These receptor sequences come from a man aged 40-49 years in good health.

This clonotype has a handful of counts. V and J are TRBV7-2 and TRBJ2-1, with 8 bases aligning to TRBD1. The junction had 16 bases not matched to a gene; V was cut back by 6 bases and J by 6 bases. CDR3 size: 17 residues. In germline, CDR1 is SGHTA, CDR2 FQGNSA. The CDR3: CASRYKEHRGWFNEQFF. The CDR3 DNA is TGTGCCAGCAGATACAAAGAACACAGGGGGTGGTTCAATGAGCAGTTCTTC.

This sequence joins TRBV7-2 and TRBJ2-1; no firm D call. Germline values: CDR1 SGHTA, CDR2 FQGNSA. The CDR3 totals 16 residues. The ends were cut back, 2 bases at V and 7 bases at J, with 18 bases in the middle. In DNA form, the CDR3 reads TGTGCCAGCAGCTTAAGACCAGCGCGTTGGGGTAATGAGCAGTTCTTC. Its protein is CASSLRPARWGNEQFF.

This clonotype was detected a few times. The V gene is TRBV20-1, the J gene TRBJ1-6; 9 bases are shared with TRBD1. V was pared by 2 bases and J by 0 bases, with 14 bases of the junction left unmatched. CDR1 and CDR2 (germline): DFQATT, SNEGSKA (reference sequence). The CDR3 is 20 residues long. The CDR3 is CSARRRTGAGKSSYNSPLHF. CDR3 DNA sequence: TGCAGTGCTAGAAGGAGGACAGGGGCAGGCAAGAGCTCCTATAATTCACCCCTCCACTTT.

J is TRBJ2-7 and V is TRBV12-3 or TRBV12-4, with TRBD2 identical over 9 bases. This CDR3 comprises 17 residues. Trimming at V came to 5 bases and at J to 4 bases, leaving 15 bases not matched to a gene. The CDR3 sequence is CASSLQVGAGGPYEQYF. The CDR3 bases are TGTGCCAGCAGTCTCCAGGTGGGGGCGGGAGGGCCGTACGAGCAGTACTTC.

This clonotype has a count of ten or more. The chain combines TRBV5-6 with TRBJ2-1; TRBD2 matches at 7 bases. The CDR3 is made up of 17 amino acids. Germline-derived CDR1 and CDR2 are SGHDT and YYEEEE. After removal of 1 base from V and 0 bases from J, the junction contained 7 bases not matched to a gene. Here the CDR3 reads CASSLPSGETSYNEQFF. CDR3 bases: TGTGCCAGCAGCTTGCCAAGCGGGGAAACCTCCTACAATGAGCAGTTCTTC.

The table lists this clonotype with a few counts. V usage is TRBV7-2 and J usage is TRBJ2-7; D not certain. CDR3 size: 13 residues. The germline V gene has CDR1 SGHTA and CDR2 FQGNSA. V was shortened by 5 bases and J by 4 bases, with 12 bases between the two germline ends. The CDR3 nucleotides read TGTGCCAGCAGCGACCCCCCCCGTTACGAGCAGTACTTC. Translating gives CASSDPPRYEQYF.